This TCR beta chain was profiled in a study of blood T cell repertoires in COVID-19. The overall study: The origin of the acute and convalescent COVID-19 samples was the United States, Italy and Spain. T cells, B-cell-depleted T cells, or PBMCs provided the cDNA or gDNA that served as material.

Original processing methods: Amplification of reference gene primers provided the estimated nucleated cell counts. Profiled with immunoSEQ multiplex PCR; TCRdb holds only in-frame clones, not every one. D and trimming were read from the DNA, whereas the V and J calls and clone size are those reported in that table. The sample includes about 360,000 clones, 86% of them seen just once. Trimming took 0 bases from V and 0 from J; bases not matched to a gene: 3. This CDR3 contains 16 residues. Looked up from germline, CDR1 is SGHRS and CDR2 is YFSETQ. The TCR comes from a woman in her sixties with COVID-19, enrolled during active disease. The source material was peripheral blood. The chain links TRBV5-1 to TRBJ2-1; 7 bases are shared with TRBD2. Written as DNA, the CDR3 is TGCGCCAGCAGCTTGGAATCTAGCGGCTCCTACAATGAGCAGTTCTTC. This sequence encodes CASSLESSGSYNEQFF.